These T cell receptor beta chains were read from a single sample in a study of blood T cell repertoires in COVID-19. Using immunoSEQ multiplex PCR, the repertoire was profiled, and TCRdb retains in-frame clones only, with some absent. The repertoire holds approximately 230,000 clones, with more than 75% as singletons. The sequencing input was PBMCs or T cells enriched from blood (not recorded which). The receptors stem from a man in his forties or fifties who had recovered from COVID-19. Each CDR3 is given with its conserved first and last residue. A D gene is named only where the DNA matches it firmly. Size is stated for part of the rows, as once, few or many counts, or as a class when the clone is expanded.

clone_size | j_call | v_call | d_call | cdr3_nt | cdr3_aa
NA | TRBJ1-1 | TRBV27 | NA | TGTGCCAGCAGTTTATTCCCTGACAGTCTGTCCACTGAAGCTTTCTTT | CASSLFPDSLSTEAFF
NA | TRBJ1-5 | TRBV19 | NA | TGTGCCAGTAGTATGGTGGAGGGGCCCGATCAGCCCCAGCATTTT | CASSMVEGPDQPQHF
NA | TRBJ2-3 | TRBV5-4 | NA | TGTGCCAGCAGCTTAGGAGGAAGGGGCACAGATACGCAGTATTTT | CASSLGGRGTDTQYF
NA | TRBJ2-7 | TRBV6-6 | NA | TGTGCCAGCAGCTTAACAGGTTCGCACGAGCAGTACTTC | CASSLTGSHEQYF
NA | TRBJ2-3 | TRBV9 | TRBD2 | TGTGCCAGCAGCGTATCCGGGAGGGCAGGTATTTGGACAGATACGCAGTATTTT | CASSVSGRAGIWTDTQYF
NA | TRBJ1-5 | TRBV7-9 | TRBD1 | TGTGCCAGCAGCCGGGACAGCGGCAATCAGCCCCAGCATTTT | CASSRDSGNQPQHF
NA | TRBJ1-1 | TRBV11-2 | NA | TGTGCCAGCAGCTTAGGTGGGGCTAACACTGAAGCTTTCTTT | CASSLGGANTEAFF
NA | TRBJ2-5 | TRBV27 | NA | TGTGCCAGCAGTAGATTCGGAGAGACCCAGTACTTC | CASSRFGETQYF
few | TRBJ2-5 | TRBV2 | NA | TGTGCCAGCAGCAGGCTCCAAGAGACCCAGTACTTC | CASSRLQETQYF
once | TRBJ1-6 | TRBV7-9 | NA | TGTGCCAGCAGCTGGGAGGGTTCACCCCTCCACTTT | CASSWEGSPLHF
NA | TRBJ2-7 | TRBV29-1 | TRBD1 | TGCAGCGTTGAGGTTTCCGGGACAGGAGGCGAGCAGTACTTC | CSVEVSGTGGEQYF
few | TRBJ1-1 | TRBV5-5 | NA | TGTGCCAGCAGCTCTCAGGGTGACACTGAAGCTTTCTTT | CASSSQGDTEAFF
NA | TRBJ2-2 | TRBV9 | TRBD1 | TGTGCCAGCAGCGTCCGAGGGACAGGGGGGCGCGGCGAGCTGTTTTTT | CASSVRGTGGRGELFF
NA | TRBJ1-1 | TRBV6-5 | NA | TGTGCCAGCAGTTACTCTCGGGGGACTGAAGCTTTCTTT | CASSYSRGTEAFF
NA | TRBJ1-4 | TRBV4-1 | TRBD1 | TGCGCCAGCAGCCATAGGGGGCCTAATGAAAAACTGTTTTTT | CASSHRGPNEKLFF
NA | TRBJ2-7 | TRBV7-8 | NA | TGTGCCAGCAGCTTAAAACGGTGGCTCACGGGCGAGCAGTACTTC | CASSLKRWLTGEQYF
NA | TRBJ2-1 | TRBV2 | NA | TGTGCCAGCAACTCAGGGACTGTCTACAATGAGCAGTTCTTC | CASNSGTVYNEQFF
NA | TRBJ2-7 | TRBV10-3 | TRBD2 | TGTGCCATCAGTGACGGACTAGCATCTTTCTCCTACGAGCAGTACTTC | CAISDGLASFSYEQYF
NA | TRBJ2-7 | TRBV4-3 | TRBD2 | TGCGCCAGCAGCCAGCGACTAGCGGGGGGCTCCTACGAGCAGTACTTC | CASSQRLAGGSYEQYF